The TCR beta chain described here comes from a study of cytomegalovirus exposure and HLA in healthy donors. The donors were members of the roughly 130-subject validation cohort (separate from the approximately 670-subject first cohort). Study observations and caveats: Through in vitro validation, a few CMV-associated chains were shown to be specific for CMV antigens. Most observed TCR sequences were rare, whereas some public TCRs were detected in many donors. There were 150 to 200 TCR beta chains listed as cytomegalovirus-associated.

As regards this clone: What it recognizes is unknown.

The CDR3 contains 14 residues. CDR1 and CDR2 from the germline V gene are SGHRS and YFSETQ. Trimming removed 4 bases from V and 2 bases from J; junction bases left unmatched: 0. The data were produced by immunoSEQ multiplex PCR, yet TCRdb's version contains in-frame clones alone and is incomplete. The repertoire has 170,000 or so clones, 85% of them found once; the top ten carry approximately 15%. The source of this sequence is a man between 18 and 35 years old in good health and CMV-seropositive. The chain employs TRBV5-1 and TRBJ2-7; 13 bases line up with TRBD2. Sequenced sample: PBMCs. The CDR3 nucleotides are TGCGCCAGCAGCGGGACTAGCGGGACCTACGAGCAGTACTTC. As protein: CASSGTSGTYEQYF. Looking up the rest from reference TRBV5-1 and TRBJ2-7 gives the full variable domain: KAGVTQTPRYLIKTRGQQVTLSCSPISGHRSVSWYQQTPGQGLQFLFEYFSETQRNKGNFPGRFSGRQFSNSRSEMNVSTLELGDSALYLCASSGTSGTYEQYFGPGTRLTVT.